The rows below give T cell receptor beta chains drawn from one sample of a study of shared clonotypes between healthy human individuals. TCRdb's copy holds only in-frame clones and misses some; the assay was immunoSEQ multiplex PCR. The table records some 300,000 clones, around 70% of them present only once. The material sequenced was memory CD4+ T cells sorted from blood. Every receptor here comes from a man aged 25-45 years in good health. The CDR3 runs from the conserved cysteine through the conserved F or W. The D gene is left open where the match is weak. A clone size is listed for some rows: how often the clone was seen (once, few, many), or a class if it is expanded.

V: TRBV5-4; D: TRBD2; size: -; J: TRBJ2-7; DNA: TGTGCCAGCAGCCACCCAGATAGCGGGCCCTACGAGCAGTACTTC; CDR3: CASSHPDSGPYEQYF
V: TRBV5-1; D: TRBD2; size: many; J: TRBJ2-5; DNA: TGCGCCAGCAGCTGGGGACTAGCGGGAGGGCCGCGGGTAGGGCTCCAAGAGACCCAGTACTTC; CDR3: CASSWGLAGGPRVGLQETQYF
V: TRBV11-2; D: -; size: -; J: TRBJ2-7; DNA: TGTGCCAGCAGCTTAAATGACAACTACGAGCAGTACTTC; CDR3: CASSLNDNYEQYF
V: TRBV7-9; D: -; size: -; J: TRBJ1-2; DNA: TGTGCCAGCAGCTCCGCGGGACGTGGTTACACCTTC; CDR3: CASSSAGRGYTF
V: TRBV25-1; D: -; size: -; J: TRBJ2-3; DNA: TGTGCCAGCAGTGAAGAACACGGGTCAGATACGCAGTATTTT; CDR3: CASSEEHGSDTQYF
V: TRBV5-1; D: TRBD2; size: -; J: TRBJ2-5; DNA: TGCGCCAGCCGAGGGACTAGCGGCCAGACCCAGTACTTC; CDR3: CASRGTSGQTQYF
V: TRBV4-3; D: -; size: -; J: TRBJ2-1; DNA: TGCGCCAGCAGCCAAGCATGGGGGAGCTCCTACAATGAGCAGTTCTTC; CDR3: CASSQAWGSSYNEQFF
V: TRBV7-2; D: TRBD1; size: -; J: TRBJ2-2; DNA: TGTGCCAGCAGCCGAAGGGGACAGGGGGACACCGGGGAGCTGTTTTTT; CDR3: CASSRRGQGDTGELFF
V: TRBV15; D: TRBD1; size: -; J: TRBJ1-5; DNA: TGTGCCACCAGCAGAGATCGGTCAGGGGGAAGAAATCAGCCCCAGCATTTT; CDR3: CATSRDRSGGRNQPQHF
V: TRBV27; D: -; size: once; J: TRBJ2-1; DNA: TGTGCCAGCAGTTACAGTGCCGGGACGACCCTCCCTCTATACAATGAGCAGTTCTTC; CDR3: CASSYSAGTTLPLYNEQFF
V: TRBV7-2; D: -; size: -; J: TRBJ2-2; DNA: TGTGCCAGCAGCCAGACCCCGGGACGGGCACCGGGGGAGCTGTTTTTT; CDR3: CASSQTPGRAPGELFF
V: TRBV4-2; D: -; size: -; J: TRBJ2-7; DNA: TGTGCCAGCAGCCAAGATCGTGGGGGGCCCGAGCAGTACTTC; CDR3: CASSQDRGGPEQYF
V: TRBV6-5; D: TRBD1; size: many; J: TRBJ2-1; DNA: TGTGCCAGCAGGGGGGACAGTACCGGTGAGCAGTTCTTC; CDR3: CASRGDSTGEQFF
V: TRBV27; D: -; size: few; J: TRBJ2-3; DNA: TGTGCCAGCACCCTTCTCGGGCAGGCAACAGATACGCAGTATTTT; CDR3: CASTLLGQATDTQYF
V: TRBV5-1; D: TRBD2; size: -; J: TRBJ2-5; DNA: TGCGCCAGCAGCCTTGGGACTAGCGGGAACCAAGAGACCCAGTACTTC; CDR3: CASSLGTSGNQETQYF
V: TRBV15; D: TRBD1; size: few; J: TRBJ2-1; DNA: TGTGCCACCAGCAGAGATTGGGAAGGGGGCGTCTACAATGAGCAGTTCTTC; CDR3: CATSRDWEGGVYNEQFF
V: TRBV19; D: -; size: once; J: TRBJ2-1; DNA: TGTGCCAGTAGTATCTTGGCTAGCAACAATGAGCAGTTCTTC; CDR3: CASSILASNNEQFF
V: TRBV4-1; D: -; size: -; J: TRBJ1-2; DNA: TGCGCCAGCAGCCAAGACGACCGCGCAAACTATGGCTACACCTTC; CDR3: CASSQDDRANYGYTF
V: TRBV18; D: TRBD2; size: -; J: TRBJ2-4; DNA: TGTGCCAGCTCACCATCTGATTTAGCGGGTTTGATTAAAAACATTCAGTACTTC; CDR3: CASSPSDLAGLIKNIQYF
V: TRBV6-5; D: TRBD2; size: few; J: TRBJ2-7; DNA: TGTGCCAGCAGTTCCCTCCTGACTAGCGGGATCGAGCAGTACTTC; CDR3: CASSSLLTSGIEQYF
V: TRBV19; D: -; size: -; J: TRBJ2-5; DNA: TGTGCCAGTAGTGAGGGCACACAAGAGACCCAGTACTTC; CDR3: CASSEGTQETQYF
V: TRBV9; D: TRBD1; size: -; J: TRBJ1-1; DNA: TGTGCCAGCAGTTTCCTAAGCACACAGGGGCCCGGGGGGACTGAAGCTTTCTTT; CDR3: CASSFLSTQGPGGTEAFF
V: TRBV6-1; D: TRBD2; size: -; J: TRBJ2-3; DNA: TGTGCCAGCAGTGAAGGAGCGGGGTTCTACGATACGCAGTATTTT; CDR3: CASSEGAGFYDTQYF